Shown below are 2 T cell receptor beta chains from a single sample sequenced in a study of T cells in Graves' hyperthyroidism and ophthalmopathy. Template material for amplifying TCR beta CDR3 regions consisted of RNA transcripts. With the HTBI primer set, the TCR CDR3 went through a first round of RT-PCR. TCRdb analysed the multiplex PCR reads with MiXCR anew, one entry per CDR3 protein. The sample consists of 400,000 to 500,000 distinct CDR3 sequences, 14% to 15% of them appearing once. Sample: blood. The receptors were gathered from a man in his late teens or twenties with Graves' ophthalmopathy.

Of note for this clonotype: A read error may account for a junction end that differs from germline. The chain has TRBV18 and TRBJ2-7; D remains ambiguous. The CDR3 runs to 12 residues. Germline V gene lookup returns CDR1 KGHSH and CDR2 LQKENI. The CDR3 DNA follows: TGTGCCAGCCCACCCGGCCCTTACGAGCAGTACTTC. This sequence encodes CASPPGPYEQYF. Looking up the rest from reference TRBV18 and TRBJ2-7 gives the full variable domain: NAGVMQNPRHLVRRRGQEARLRCSPMKGHSHVYWYRQLPEEGLKFMVYLQKENIIDESGMPKERFSAEFPKEGPSILRIQQVVRGDSAAYFCASPPGPYEQYFGPGTRLTVT.

With respect to this clonotype: It may be a read error: a sequence one base away is much more abundant. The chain carries TRBV12-3 or TRBV12-4 and TRBJ2-1, with no clear D. The CDR3 covers 12 residues. CDR3 coding DNA: TGTGCCAGCGGTTTAGGTCCTATTGAGCAGTTCTTC. Translated: CASGLGPIEQFF.